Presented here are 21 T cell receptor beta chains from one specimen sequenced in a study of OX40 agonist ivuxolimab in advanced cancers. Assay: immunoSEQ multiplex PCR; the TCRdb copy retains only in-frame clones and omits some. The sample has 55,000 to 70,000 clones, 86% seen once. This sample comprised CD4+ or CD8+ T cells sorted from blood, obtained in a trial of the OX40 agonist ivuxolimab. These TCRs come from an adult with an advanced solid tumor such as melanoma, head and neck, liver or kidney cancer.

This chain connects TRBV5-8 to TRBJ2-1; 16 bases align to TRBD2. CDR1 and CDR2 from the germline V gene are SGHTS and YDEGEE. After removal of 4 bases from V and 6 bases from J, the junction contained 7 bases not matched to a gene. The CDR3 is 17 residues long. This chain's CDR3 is CASSPVGTSGGGNEQFF. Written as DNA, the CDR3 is TGTGCCAGCAGCCCCGTCGGGACTAGCGGGGGGGGCAATGAGCAGTTCTTC.

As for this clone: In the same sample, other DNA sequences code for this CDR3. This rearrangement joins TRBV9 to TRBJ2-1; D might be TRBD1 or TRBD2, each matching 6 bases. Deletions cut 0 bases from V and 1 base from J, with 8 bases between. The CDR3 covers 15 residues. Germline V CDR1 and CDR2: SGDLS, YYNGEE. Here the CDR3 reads CASSVEGGSYNEQFF. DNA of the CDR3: TGTGCCAGCAGCGTAGAGGGGGGTTCCTACAATGAGCAGTTCTTC.

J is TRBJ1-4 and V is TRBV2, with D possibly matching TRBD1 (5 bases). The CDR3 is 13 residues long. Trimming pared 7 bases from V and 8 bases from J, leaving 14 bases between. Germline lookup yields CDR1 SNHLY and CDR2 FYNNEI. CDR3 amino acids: CASTNGGGEKLFF. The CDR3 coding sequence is TGTGCCAGCACCAATGGGGGTGGCGAAAAACTGTTTTTT.

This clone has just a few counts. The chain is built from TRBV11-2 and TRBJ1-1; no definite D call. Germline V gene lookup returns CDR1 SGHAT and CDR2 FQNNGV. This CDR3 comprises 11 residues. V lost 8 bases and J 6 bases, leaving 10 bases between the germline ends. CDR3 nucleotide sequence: TGTGCCAGCTCCTCCGGGCCTGAAGCTTTCTTT. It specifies CASSSGPEAFF.

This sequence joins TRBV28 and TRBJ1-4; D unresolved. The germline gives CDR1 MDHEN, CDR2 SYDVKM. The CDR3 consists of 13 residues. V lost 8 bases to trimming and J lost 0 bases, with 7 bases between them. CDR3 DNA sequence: TGTGCCAGCGGCGGGACAACTAATGAAAAACTGTTTTTT. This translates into CASGGTTNEKLFF.

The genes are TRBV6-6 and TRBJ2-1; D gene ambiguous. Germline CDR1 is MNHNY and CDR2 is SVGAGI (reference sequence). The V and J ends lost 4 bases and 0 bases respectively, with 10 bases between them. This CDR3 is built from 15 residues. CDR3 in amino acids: CASSFRWSSYNEQFF. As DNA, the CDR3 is TGTGCCAGCAGTTTCCGCTGGAGCTCCTACAATGAGCAGTTCTTC.

The CDR3 is CASSLVIGLQETQYF. CDR3 DNA sequence: TGTGCCAGCAGCTTAGTAATTGGATTACAAGAGACCCAGTACTTC. The V and J genes are TRBV5-8 and TRBJ2-5; D unresolved. CDR1 is SGHTS and CDR2 is YDEGEE in the germline V gene. The V gene lost 2 bases and the J gene lost 2 bases, with 13 bases spanning the gap. There are 15 residues in the CDR3.

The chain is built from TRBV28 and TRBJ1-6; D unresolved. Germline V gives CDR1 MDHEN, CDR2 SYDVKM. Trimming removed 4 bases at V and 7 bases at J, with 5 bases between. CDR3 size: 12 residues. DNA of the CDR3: TGTGCCAGCAGTTCACCCAATTCACCCCTCCACTTT. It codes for CASSSPNSPLHF.

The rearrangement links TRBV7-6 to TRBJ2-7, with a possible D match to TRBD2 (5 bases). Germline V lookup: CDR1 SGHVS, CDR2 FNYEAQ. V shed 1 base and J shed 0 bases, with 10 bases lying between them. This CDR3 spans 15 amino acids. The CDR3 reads CASSLDGVPSYEQYF. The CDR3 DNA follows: TGTGCCAGCAGCTTAGACGGGGTGCCCTCCTACGAGCAGTACTTC.

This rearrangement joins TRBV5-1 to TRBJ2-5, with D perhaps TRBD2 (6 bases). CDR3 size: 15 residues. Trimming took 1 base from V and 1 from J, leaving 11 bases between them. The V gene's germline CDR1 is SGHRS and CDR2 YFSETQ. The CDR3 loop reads CASSLTGGAQETQYF. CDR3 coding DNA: TGCGCCAGCAGCTTGACCGGGGGTGCCCAAGAGACCCAGTACTTC.

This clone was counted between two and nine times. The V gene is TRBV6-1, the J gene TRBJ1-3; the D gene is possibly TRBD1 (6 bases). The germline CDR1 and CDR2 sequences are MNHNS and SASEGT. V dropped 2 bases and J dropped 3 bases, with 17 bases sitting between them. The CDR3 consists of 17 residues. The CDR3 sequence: CASSETTGQGYGNTIYF. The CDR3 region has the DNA TGTGCCAGCAGTGAAACAACGGGCCAGGGGTATGGAAACACCATATATTTT.

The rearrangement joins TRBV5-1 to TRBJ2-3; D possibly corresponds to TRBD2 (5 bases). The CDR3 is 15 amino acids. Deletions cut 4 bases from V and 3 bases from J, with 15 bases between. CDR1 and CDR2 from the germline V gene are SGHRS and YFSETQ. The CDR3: CASSPGAPGTDTQYF. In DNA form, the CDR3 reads TGCGCCAGCAGCCCCGGAGCCCCGGGGACAGATACGCAGTATTTT.

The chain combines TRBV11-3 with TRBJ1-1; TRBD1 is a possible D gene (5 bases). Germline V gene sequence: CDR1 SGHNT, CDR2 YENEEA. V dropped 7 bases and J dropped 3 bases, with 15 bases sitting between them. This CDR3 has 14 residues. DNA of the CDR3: TGTGCCAGCAAGGACACCCGACGGGACACTGAAGCTTTCTTT. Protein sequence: CASKDTRRDTEAFF.

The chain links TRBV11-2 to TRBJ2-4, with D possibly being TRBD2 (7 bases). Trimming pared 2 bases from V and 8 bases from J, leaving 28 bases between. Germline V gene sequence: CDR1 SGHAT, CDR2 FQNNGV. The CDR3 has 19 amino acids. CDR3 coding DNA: TGTGCCAGCAGCTTAAGGGTCATCGGGCAGGGGAGGGATAGGGACATTCAGTACTTC. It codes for CASSLRVIGQGRDRDIQYF.

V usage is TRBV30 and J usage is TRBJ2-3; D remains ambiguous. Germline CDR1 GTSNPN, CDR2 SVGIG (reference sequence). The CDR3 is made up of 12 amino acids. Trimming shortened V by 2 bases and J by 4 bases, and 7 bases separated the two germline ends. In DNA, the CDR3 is TGTGCCTGGAGTAAGGTGTCAGATACGCAGTATTTT. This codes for CAWSKVSDTQYF.

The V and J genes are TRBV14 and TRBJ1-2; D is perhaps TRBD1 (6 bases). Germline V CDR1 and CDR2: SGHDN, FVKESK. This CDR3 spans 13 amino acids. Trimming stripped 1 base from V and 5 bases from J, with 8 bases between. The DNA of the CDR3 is TGTGCCAGCAGCCAAGTGGGGGCGTATGGCTACACCTTC. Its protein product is CASSQVGAYGYTF.

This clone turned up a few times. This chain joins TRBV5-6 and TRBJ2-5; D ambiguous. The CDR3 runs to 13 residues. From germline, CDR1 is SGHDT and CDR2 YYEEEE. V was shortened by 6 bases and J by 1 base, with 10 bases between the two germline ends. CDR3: CASTTGFQETQYF. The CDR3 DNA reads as TGTGCCAGCACCACGGGTTTCCAAGAGACCCAGTACTTC.

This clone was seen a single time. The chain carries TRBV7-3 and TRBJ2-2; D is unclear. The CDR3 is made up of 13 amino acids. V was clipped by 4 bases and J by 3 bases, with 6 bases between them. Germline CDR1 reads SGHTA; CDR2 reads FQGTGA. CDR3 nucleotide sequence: TGTGCCAGCAGCTCGGCGCACACCGGGGAGCTGTTTTTT. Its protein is CASSSAHTGELFF.

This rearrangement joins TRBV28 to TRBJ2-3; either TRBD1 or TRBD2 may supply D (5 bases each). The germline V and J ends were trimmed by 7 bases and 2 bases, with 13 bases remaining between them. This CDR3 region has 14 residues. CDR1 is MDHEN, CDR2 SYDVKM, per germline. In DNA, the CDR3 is TGTGCCAGCATGCCCGGGACCCACACAGATACGCAGTATTTT. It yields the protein CASMPGTHTDTQYF.

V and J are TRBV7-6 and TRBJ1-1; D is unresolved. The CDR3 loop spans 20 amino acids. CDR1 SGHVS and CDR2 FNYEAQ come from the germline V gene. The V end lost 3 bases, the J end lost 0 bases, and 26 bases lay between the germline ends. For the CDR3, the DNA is TGTGCCAGCAGCTTTTGCCCCCTCAAGGGAGGGAATACCATGAACACTGAAGCTTTCTTT. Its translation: CASSFCPLKGGNTMNTEAFF.

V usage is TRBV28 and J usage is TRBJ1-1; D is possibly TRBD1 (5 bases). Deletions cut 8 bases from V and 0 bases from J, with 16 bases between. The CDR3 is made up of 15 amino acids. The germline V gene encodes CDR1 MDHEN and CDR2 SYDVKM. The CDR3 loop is CASGSTVIMNTEAFF. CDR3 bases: TGTGCCAGCGGCTCGACAGTGATCATGAACACTGAAGCTTTCTTT.